This T cell receptor (beta chain) was recorded in a study of identical twins. The table lists this clonotype with a few counts. TCRdb used MiXCR to reprocess the 5' RACE reads, holding one entry per CDR3 protein. The sample lists around 220,000 distinct CDR3 sequences; 11% to 15% were seen once. The V gene's germline CDR1 is KGHDR and CDR2 SFDVKD. This CDR3 has 16 amino acids. V was cut by 7 bases and J by 1 base, with 18 bases left in between. Every donor was a healthy Caucasian. Sequenced material: memory (CD45RO+) T cells sorted from blood. The chain is built from TRBV24-1 and TRBJ1-1; D might be TRBD1 (5 bases). This sequence was found in a woman between 18 and 30 years old in good health. The CDR3: CATRRGRETGNTEAFF. The CDR3, as DNA: TGTGCCACCAGGAGGGGCCGGGAAACAGGGAACACTGAAGCTTTCTTT.